Given below is one T cell receptor beta chain in context. The J segment lost 7 bases and the V segment lost 3 bases, leaving 6 bases of the junction unmatched. The CDR3 has 15 amino acids. The germline V gene has CDR1 KGHSH and CDR2 LQKENI. This PCR relied on a set of 60 Vbeta primers and 13 Jbeta primers. TCRdb's copy holds only in-frame clones and misses some; the assay was immunoSEQ multiplex PCR. The profile shows 150,000 to 200,000 clones, 81% of them singletons. The sample originates from a study of cytomegalovirus exposure and HLA in healthy donors. J is TRBJ1-6 and V is TRBV18, with 7 bases fitting TRBD1. The sequencing sample was made of PBMCs. The receptor was isolated from a man in his late teens or twenties in good health and CMV-seronegative. The CDR3 reads CASSPGDSRNSPLHF. The CDR3 DNA follows: TGTGCCAGCTCACCTGGGGACAGCCGGAATTCACCCCTCCACTTT. Variable domain in full (rest from reference TRBV18 and TRBJ1-6): NAGVMQNPRHLVRRRGQEARLRCSPMKGHSHVYWYRQLPEEGLKFMVYLQKENIIDESGMPKERFSAEFPKEGPSILRIQQVVRGDSAAYFCASSPGDSRNSPLHFGNGTRLTVT.